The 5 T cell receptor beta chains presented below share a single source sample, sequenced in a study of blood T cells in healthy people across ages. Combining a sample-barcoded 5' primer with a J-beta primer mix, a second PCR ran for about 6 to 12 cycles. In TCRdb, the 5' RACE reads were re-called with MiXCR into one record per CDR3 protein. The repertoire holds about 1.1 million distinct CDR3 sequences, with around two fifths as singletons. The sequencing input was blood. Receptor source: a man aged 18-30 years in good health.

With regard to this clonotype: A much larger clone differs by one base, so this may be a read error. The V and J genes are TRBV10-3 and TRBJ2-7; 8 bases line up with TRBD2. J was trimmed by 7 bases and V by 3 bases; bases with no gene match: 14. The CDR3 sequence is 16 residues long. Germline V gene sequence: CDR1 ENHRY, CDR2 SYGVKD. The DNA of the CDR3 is TGTGCCATCAGTGACAACAATGGGACTAGTTATCCTGAGCAGTACTTC. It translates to CAISDNNGTSYPEQYF.

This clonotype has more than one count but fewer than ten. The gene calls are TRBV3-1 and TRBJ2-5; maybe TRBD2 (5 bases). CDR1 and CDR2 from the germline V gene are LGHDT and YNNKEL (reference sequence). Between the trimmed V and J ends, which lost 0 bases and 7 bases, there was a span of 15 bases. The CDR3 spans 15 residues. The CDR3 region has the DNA TGTGCCAGCAGCCAAGATAGCGCTGTCAGTCGGACCCAGTACTTC. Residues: CASSQDSAVSRTQYF.

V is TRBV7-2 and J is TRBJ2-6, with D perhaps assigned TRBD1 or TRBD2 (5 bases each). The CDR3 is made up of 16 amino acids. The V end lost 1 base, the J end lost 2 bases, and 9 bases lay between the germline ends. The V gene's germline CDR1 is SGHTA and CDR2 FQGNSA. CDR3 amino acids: CASSLGGSPGANVLTF. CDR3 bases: TGTGCCAGCAGCTTAGGGGGGTCCCCTGGGGCCAACGTCCTGACTTTC.

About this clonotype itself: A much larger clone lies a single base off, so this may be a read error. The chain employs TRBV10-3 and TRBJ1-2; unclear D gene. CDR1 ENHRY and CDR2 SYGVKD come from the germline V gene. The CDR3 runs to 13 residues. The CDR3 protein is CAISDSGPYCYTF. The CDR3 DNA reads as TGTGCCATCAGTGATTCTGGCCCCTATTGCTACACCTTC.

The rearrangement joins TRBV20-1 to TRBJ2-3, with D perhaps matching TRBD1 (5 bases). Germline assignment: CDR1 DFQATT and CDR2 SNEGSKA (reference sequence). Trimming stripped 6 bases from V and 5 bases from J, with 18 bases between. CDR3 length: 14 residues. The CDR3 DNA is TGCAGTGCAAGGGTGGGGCTACCTGGAGATACGCAGTATTTT. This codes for CSARVGLPGDTQYF.